Listed here are 2 T cell receptor beta chains from one sample, sequenced in a study of shared clonotypes between healthy human individuals. Clones were sequenced by immunoSEQ multiplex PCR, and TCRdb holds only the in-frame ones, with some missing. The sample gives about 750,000 clones, around 92% of which show up once; approximately 25% is in the top ten. CD45RO-negative, CCR7-selected cells formed the naive CD8 fraction, which excluded terminally differentiated effector memory CD45RA+ cells. Source material: naive CD8+ T cells sorted from blood. All receptors derive from a man younger than 40 in good health.

The sample holds one count of this clone. The chain links TRBV2 to TRBJ2-2; perhaps TRBD1 as D (6 bases). The CDR3 contains 13 residues. Germline V lookup: CDR1 SNHLY, CDR2 FYNNEI. V was clipped by 6 bases and J by 13 bases, with 18 bases between them. In nucleotides, the CDR3 is TGTGCCAGCAGCGACCCCCAGGGGATCGTGCTGTTTTTT. It encodes CASSDPQGIVLFF.

The chain combines TRBV28 with TRBJ1-5; D gene uncertain. The CDR3 is 14 residues long. Looked up from germline, CDR1 is MDHEN and CDR2 is SYDVKM. Trimming took off 3 bases at V and 1 base at J, with 7 bases between the two ends. The CDR3 region has the DNA TGTGCCAGCAGTTTGATGTCGAGCAATCAGCCCCAGCATTTT. It specifies CASSLMSSNQPQHF.